This T cell receptor (beta chain) was recovered during a study of blood T cell repertoires in COVID-19. In the study overall: COVID-19 samples, acute and convalescent, were from the United States, Italy and Spain. The analysed material was cDNA or gDNA that came from T cells, B-cell-depleted T cells, or PBMCs.

Seattle cases were enrolled at active infection and followed longitudinally. In the study's own analysis: Amplification of reference gene primers provided the estimated nucleated cell counts. The table came from immunoSEQ multiplex PCR; TCRdb's copy has only in-frame clones and leaves some out. That table furnishes V, J and clone size, whereas the DNA furnished D and trimming. The sample consists of 250,000 to 300,000 clones, roughly nine tenths of them appearing once. Germline V CDR1 and CDR2: SGDLS, YYNGEE. V was shortened by 5 bases and J by 7 bases, with 15 bases between the two germline ends. The CDR3 covers 13 residues.

This sequence was found in a woman aged 25 to 39 with COVID-19, enrolled during active disease. The V call is TRBV9, the J call TRBJ1-2; possibly TRBD1 for D (6 bases). Input material: peripheral blood. The CDR3 sequence is CASSEGTSVGYTF. CDR3 sequence (DNA): TGTGCCAGCAGTGAAGGGACATCAGTTGGCTACACCTTC.